This TCR beta chain was sequenced in a study of OX40 agonist ivuxolimab in advanced cancers. Clones were read by immunoSEQ multiplex PCR, and TCRdb kept only the in-frame ones, dropping some. The profile shows around 54,000 clones, around 94% of them singletons. Blood specimens came from baseline, cycle 4 day 1, and cycle 7 day 1. CDR3 length: 12 residues. V gave up 6 bases and J gave up 7 bases, with 9 bases separating them. The germline CDR1 and CDR2 sequences are MNHEY and SMNVEV (reference sequence). This sample comprised CD4+ or CD8+ T cells sorted from blood, obtained in a trial of the OX40 agonist ivuxolimab. The TCR comes from an adult with an advanced solid tumor such as melanoma, head and neck, liver or kidney cancer. The V call is TRBV27, the J call TRBJ2-2; D gene uncertain. CDR3 amino acids: CASSSQGGELFF. CDR3 sequence (DNA): TGTGCCAGCAGCTCGCAAGGCGGGGAGCTGTTTTTT.